This T cell receptor (beta chain) was documented in a study of blood T cell repertoires in COVID-19. The wider study: The United States, Italy and Spain provided the acute and convalescent COVID-19 samples.

Seattle researchers signed up patients amid active infection and tracked them longitudinally. Some clones are missing from TCRdb's copy, which holds only in-frame ones; the method was immunoSEQ multiplex PCR. The data show some 320,000 clones, 85% to 90% seen once. Per the germline V gene, CDR1 is SGHRS and CDR2 is YFSETQ. V lost 5 bases to trimming and J lost 5 bases, with 5 bases between them. The CDR3 consists of 12 residues. The chain links TRBV5-1 to TRBJ1-6; D gene uncertain. This clonotype was sampled from a woman in her thirties with COVID-19, enrolled during active disease. The sample was peripheral blood. CDR3 nucleotides: TGCGCCAGCAGAACTGATAATTCACCCCTCCACTTT. Protein: CASRTDNSPLHF.